This passage covers 19 T cell receptor beta chains from one sample sequenced in a study of blood T cell repertoires in COVID-19. Generated by immunoSEQ multiplex PCR, the TCRdb table keeps only in-frame clones and is missing some. There are 95,000 to 110,000 clones in the sample; roughly 90% occur only once, and nearly 5% lies in the top ten. The specimen sequenced was peripheral blood. The receptors derive from a man aged 35 to 55 with active or convalescent COVID-19.

The genes are TRBV9 and TRBJ2-1; 8 positions agree with TRBD1. J lost 3 bases, V lost 4 bases, and 6 bases had no gene match. The germline V gene has CDR1 SGDLS and CDR2 YYNGEE. The CDR3 sequence is 15 residues long. CDR3 sequence (DNA): TGTGCCAGCAGCCAGTCCGGGACAGGCTACAATGAGCAGTTCTTC. Its translation: CASSQSGTGYNEQFF.

This chain uses TRBV25-1 with TRBJ2-3; D is unresolved. The CDR3 is made up of 14 amino acids. V was pared by 3 bases and J by 2 bases, with 9 bases between. CDR1 is MGHDK, CDR2 SYGVNS, per germline. The DNA for the CDR3 is TGTGCCAGCAGTGAGATAGCAGCCACAGATACGCAGTATTTT. Encoded protein: CASSEIAATDTQYF.

The chain couples TRBV28 to TRBJ1-2; 11 nucleotides align to TRBD1. Germline CDR1 reads MDHEN; CDR2 reads SYDVKM. V was clipped by 4 bases and J by 5 bases; unmatched bases: 6. The CDR3 loop spans 15 amino acids. CDR3 protein: CASSSGQGVYYGYTF. In DNA, the CDR3 is TGTGCCAGCAGTTCGGGACAGGGGGTTTATTATGGCTACACCTTC.

J is TRBJ1-4 and V is TRBV7-2; 7 bases match TRBD1. Germline trimming cut 5 bases from V and 4 bases from J; bases unmatched to any gene: 4. The germline gives CDR1 SGHTA, CDR2 FQGNSA. This CDR3 spans 14 amino acids. CDR3 nucleotides: TGTGCCAGCAGCACCAGACAGGGTAATGAAAAACTGTTTTTT. Translation gives CASSTRQGNEKLFF.

The genes are TRBV10-3 and TRBJ2-5; 7 positions agree with TRBD1. CDR1 is ENHRY and CDR2 is SYGVKD in the germline V gene. The trim removed 3 bases at V and 4 bases at J, leaving 8 bases unmatched. CDR3 length: 15 amino acids. This CDR3 reads CAISDSGTAVETQYF. For the CDR3, the DNA is TGTGCCATCAGTGATTCCGGGACAGCGGTAGAGACCCAGTACTTC.

This clone was recorded only once. The chain recombines TRBV7-2 with TRBJ1-6; D not resolved. This CDR3 comprises 15 residues. Germline CDR1 is SGHTA and CDR2 is FQGNSA. Deletions cut 3 bases from V and 10 bases from J, with 16 bases between. The CDR3 DNA sequence: TGTGCCAGCAGCTTCGCGACGGGGTTAAGGTCACCCCTCCACTTT. Amino acids: CASSFATGLRSPLHF.

The CDR3 region has the DNA TGTGCCAGCTCACCCCCCGGACTAGGCTCCTACAATGAGCAGTTCTTC. Protein sequence: CASSPPGLGSYNEQFF. The chain links TRBV18 to TRBJ2-1, with 7 bases aligning to TRBD2. After removal of 3 bases from V and 0 bases from J, the junction contained 5 bases not matched to a gene. Germline CDR1 is KGHSH and CDR2 is LQKENI. CDR3 length: 16 residues.

Points on this clone: An end of the junction differs from the germline gene, which may be a read error. The V gene is TRBV7-7, the J gene TRBJ1-4, with 7 bases that match TRBD1. Germline V gene sequence: CDR1 SSHAT, CDR2 FNYEAQ (reference sequence). CDR3 length: 14 residues. As DNA, the CDR3 is TGTGCTAGCAGCTTGGAGGGGGCTTCGGCCAAACTGTTTTTT. Protein product: CASSLEGASAKLFF.

The V gene is TRBV15, the J gene TRBJ2-6; D gene uncertain. The CDR3 is made up of 14 amino acids. V was clipped by 4 bases and J by 0 bases, with 4 bases between them. Germline-derived CDR1 and CDR2 are LNHNV and YYDKDF (reference sequence). The CDR3 is CATSTYSGANVLTF. CDR3 in DNA: TGTGCCACCAGCACGTACTCTGGGGCCAACGTCCTGACTTTC.

The J gene is TRBJ1-6, the V gene TRBV5-6; 8 bases fit TRBD1. The CDR3 loop spans 15 amino acids. J was trimmed by 5 bases and V by 2 bases; bases with no gene match: 3. Looked up from germline, CDR1 is SGHDT and CDR2 is YYEEEE. CDR3 amino acids: CASSFRDRNNSPLHF. The CDR3 bases are TGTGCCAGCAGCTTCCGGGACAGGAATAATTCACCCCTCCACTTT.

This clone has only one observation. V and J are TRBV6-6 and TRBJ1-5; 9 bases match TRBD1. The ends lost 5 bases at V and 6 bases at J; junction bases unmatched: 5. Germline V CDR1 and CDR2: MNHNY, SVGAGI (reference sequence). This CDR3 spans 14 amino acids. The CDR3 spells CASSADRGRQPQHF. The CDR3 DNA reads as TGTGCCAGCAGTGCGGACAGGGGTCGTCAGCCCCAGCATTTT.

The chain recombines TRBV5-1 with TRBJ1-5, with D perhaps matching TRBD1 (6 bases). There are 15 residues in the CDR3. Germline-derived CDR1 and CDR2 are SGHRS and YFSETQ. Trimming pared 3 bases from V and 1 base from J, leaving 11 bases between. The CDR3 sequence: CASSSGTQSNQPQHF. The CDR3 DNA reads TGCGCCAGCAGCTCCGGGACACAAAGCAATCAGCCCCAGCATTTT.

The chain has TRBV4-2 and TRBJ2-1, with D tentatively TRBD2 (5 bases). The germline gives CDR1 LGHNA, CDR2 YNFKEQ. With 0 bases removed from V and 0 bases from J, the gap between germline ends came to 9 bases. The CDR3 is 16 residues long. The CDR3 bases are TGTGCCAGCAGCCAAGACTGGCGGGTCTCCTACAATGAGCAGTTCTTC. It encodes CASSQDWRVSYNEQFF.

The J gene is TRBJ1-6, the V gene TRBV28, with no clear D. CDR1 and CDR2 (germline): MDHEN, SYDVKM. Deletions cut 8 bases from V and 14 bases from J, with 13 bases between. This CDR3 comprises 11 residues. In nucleotides, the CDR3 is TGTGCCAGCCTAGACTCGGCAGCCCTCCACTTT. Translating it yields CASLDSAALHF.

This sequence joins TRBV7-9 and TRBJ2-1; D ambiguous. CDR1 SEHNR and CDR2 FQNEAQ come from the germline V gene (reference sequence). Trimming pared 1 base from V and 4 bases from J, leaving 5 bases between. The CDR3 consists of 13 residues. CDR3 sequence: CASSLGPYNEQFF. CDR3 nucleotides: TGTGCCAGCAGCTTAGGGCCTTACAATGAGCAGTTCTTC.

The V and J genes are TRBV11-2 and TRBJ1-6; a possible D gene is TRBD1 (6 bases). V was clipped by 7 bases and J by 5 bases, with 18 bases between them. Germline V gene data show CDR1 as SGHAT and CDR2 as FQNNGV. The CDR3 consists of 16 residues. The CDR3 bases are TGTGCCAGCAACCTATTCGGGAGGGGGAATAATTCACCCCTCCACTTT. This translates into CASNLFGRGNNSPLHF.

The V gene is TRBV19, the J gene TRBJ2-7; possible D gene TRBD2, 6 bases. Germline CDR1 is LNHDA and CDR2 is SQIVND (reference sequence). The CDR3 has 15 residues. Trimming removed 3 bases from V and 1 base from J, with 13 bases in between. The CDR3 sequence: CASSISGDGSYEQYF. The CDR3 DNA reads TGTGCCAGTAGTATCTCGGGAGACGGTTCCTACGAGCAGTACTTC. Using reference TRBV19 and TRBJ2-7 for the parts outside the CDR3, the full variable domain is DGGITQSPKYLFRKEGQNVTLSCEQNLNHDAMYWYRQDPGQGLRLIYYSQIVNDFQKGDIAEGYSVSREKKESFPLTVTSAQKNPTAFYLCASSISGDGSYEQYFGPGTRLTVT.

This rearrangement joins TRBV4-1 to TRBJ1-6; D is ambiguous. V dropped 0 bases and J dropped 10 bases, with 13 bases sitting between them. The V gene's germline CDR1 is MGHRA and CDR2 YSYEKL. The CDR3 has 15 amino acids. The CDR3 DNA reads as TGCGCCAGCAGCCAAGAAAGAGGGCTCGAATCACCCCTCCACTTT. Translation: CASSQERGLESPLHF.

The rearrangement uses TRBV5-4 and TRBJ2-1; 13 bases match TRBD2. This CDR3 spans 15 amino acids. V was clipped by 2 bases and J by 7 bases; unmatched bases: 3. The germline CDR1 and CDR2 sequences are SGHNT and YYREEE (reference sequence). DNA for the CDR3: TGTGCCAGCAGCTTCGGGACTAGCGGGAAGAATGAGCAGTTCTTC. It translates to CASSFGTSGKNEQFF.